This T cell receptor (beta chain) was found in a study of cytomegalovirus exposure and HLA in healthy donors. Researchers ran the PCR with 60 Vbeta and 13 Jbeta primers. Clones were sequenced by immunoSEQ multiplex PCR, and TCRdb holds only the in-frame ones, with some missing. The sample lists around 200,000 clones; more than 75% were seen once. Sequenced material: PBMCs. This receptor was identified in a woman between 18 and 29 years old in good health and CMV-seronegative.

This chain's CDR3 is CASSIMAGHEQYF. The CDR3 DNA reads TGTGCCAGTAGTATAATGGCAGGGCACGAGCAGTACTTC. V gene TRBV19 combines with J gene TRBJ2-7; maybe TRBD1 (5 bases). The germline gives CDR1 LNHDA, CDR2 SQIVND (reference sequence). Trimming took off 2 bases at V and 5 bases at J, with 10 bases between the two ends. The CDR3 totals 13 residues.